Below, 20 T cell receptor beta chains from the same sample are listed, as sequenced in a study of identical twins. TCRdb re-called the 5' RACE reads with MiXCR, one entry per CDR3 protein. Among 260,000 or so distinct CDR3 sequences listed, 7.5% were seen once. These records were also assigned to another study, of yellow fever vaccine responses in identical twins.

Sequenced material: CD8+ T cells sorted from blood. These TCRs come from a woman aged 18 to 35 in good health.

This clonotype occurred a few times. The rearrangement uses TRBV29-1 and TRBJ1-1; D gene uncertain. V lost 3 bases to trimming and J lost 10 bases, with 15 bases between them. CDR1 and CDR2 (germline): SQVTM, ANQGSEA. The CDR3 extends over 12 amino acids. The CDR3 nucleotides read TGCAGCGTTGATGGACGGATGATGGGAGCTTTCTTT. This gives the protein CSVDGRMMGAFF.

This clonotype was seen a few times. One end of the junction does not line up with germline, which may come from a read error. The rearrangement uses TRBV10-3 and TRBJ2-4; 11 positions match TRBD2. Germline loops: CDR1 ENHRY, CDR2 SYGVKD. The CDR3 has 18 residues. The CDR3: CASSVPGGLAEAKNIQYF. For the CDR3, the DNA is TGTGCCAGCAGTGTACCGGGGGGACTAGCGGAAGCCAAAAACATTCAGTACTTC.

This clonotype turned up a few times. The genes are TRBV4-1 and TRBJ2-5; 8 positions match TRBD2. This CDR3 is built from 16 residues. The J segment lost 1 base and the V segment lost 8 bases, leaving 12 bases of the junction unmatched. Germline V lookup: CDR1 MGHRA, CDR2 YSYEKL. CDR3: CASPPRAGESQETQYF. The CDR3 coding sequence is TGCGCCAGCCCCCCAAGAGCGGGGGAATCCCAAGAGACCCAGTACTTC.

V is TRBV15 and J is TRBJ2-3; 7 bases map to TRBD2. The CDR3 spans 15 residues. The ends lost 4 bases at V and 5 bases at J; junction bases unmatched: 9. Germline V gene data show CDR1 as LNHNV and CDR2 as YYDKDF (reference sequence). CDR3 DNA: TGTGCCACCAGCACCCGGAGCGGGGTTGGAGATACGCAGTATTTT. Translation: CATSTRSGVGDTQYF.

This clonotype was counted a few times. The rearrangement uses TRBV4-1 and TRBJ2-7; D is ambiguous. This CDR3 comprises 14 residues. Trimming left V 0 bases short and J 3 bases short, with 9 bases between. Germline loops: CDR1 MGHRA, CDR2 YSYEKL. CDR3 bases: TGCGCCAGCAGCCAAGATCTGGCGAACTACGAGCAGTACTTC. This encodes CASSQDLANYEQYF.

This clonotype was detected ten times or more. CDR3 amino acids: CSARTGENIQYF. The CDR3 nucleotides are TGCAGTGCTAGAACTGGGGAAAACATTCAGTACTTC. The V and J genes are TRBV20-1 and TRBJ2-4; D ambiguous. V gave up 2 bases and J gave up 5 bases, with 7 bases separating them. Germline V gene data show CDR1 as DFQATT and CDR2 as SNEGSKA (reference sequence). The CDR3 consists of 12 residues.

This clonotype was picked up many times. The chain joins TRBV4-1 to TRBJ2-1; D not certain. The CDR3 has 13 residues. Germline loops: CDR1 MGHRA, CDR2 YSYEKL. Trimming took off 4 bases at V and 4 bases at J, with 8 bases between the two ends. In nucleotides, the CDR3 is TGCGCCAGCAGCCCCCATATATACAATGAGCAGTTCTTC. This translates into CASSPHIYNEQFF.

This chain joins TRBV5-1 and TRBJ2-1; TRBD2 agrees at 9 bases. This CDR3 region has 16 residues. CDR1 and CDR2 (germline): SGHRS, YFSETQ. V lost 0 bases and J lost 4; bases outside the gene matches: 5. The CDR3 spells CASSLDLAGTYNEQFF. CDR3 DNA: TGCGCCAGCAGCTTGGACCTAGCGGGGACTTACAATGAGCAGTTCTTC.

The chain has TRBV9 and TRBJ1-5, with a weak D call TRBD1 (6 bases). V gave up 0 bases and J gave up 4 bases, with 11 bases separating them. The CDR3 is 15 amino acids. Looked up from germline, CDR1 is SGDLS and CDR2 is YYNGEE. The CDR3 DNA reads TGTGCCAGCAGCGTAGACGGGACACAGAATCAGCCCCAGCATTTT. As protein: CASSVDGTQNQPQHF.

This clonotype was detected ten times or more. The chain employs TRBV7-9 and TRBJ1-1, with 7 bases aligning to TRBD1. This CDR3 has 13 residues. Per germline, CDR1 SEHNR and CDR2 FQNEAQ (reference sequence). Losses at the gene ends were 1 base for V and 7 bases for J; bases not matched to a gene: 3. The CDR3 DNA reads as TGTGCCAGCAGCTTAGGGGCAGGGGGTGAAGCTTTCTTT. Its protein product is CASSLGAGGEAFF.

This chain joins TRBV28 and TRBJ2-7; 8 bases are shared with TRBD1. V shed 10 bases, J shed 7 bases, and the junction held 15 bases outside the gene matches. Germline CDR1 reads MDHEN; CDR2 reads SYDVKM. This CDR3 comprises 14 residues. The CDR3 sequence: CATLLGRGLFEQYV. In DNA form, the CDR3 reads TGTGCCACCCTCTTAGGCAGGGGGCTGTTTGAGCAGTACGTC.

There are many counts of this clonotype. The chain uses TRBV5-5 and TRBJ2-1; TRBD1 aligns across 10 bases. The CDR3 covers 16 residues. V gave up 6 bases and J gave up 0 bases; unmatched junction bases: 6. In germline, CDR1 is SGHKS, CDR2 YYEKEE (reference sequence). DNA for the CDR3: TGTGCCAGCAACGTCGGGACAGGGGACTCCTACAATGAGCAGTTCTTC. Amino acid sequence: CASNVGTGDSYNEQFF.

The chain couples TRBV20-1 to TRBJ1-1; D gene unclear. V lost 0 bases and J 0 bases, leaving 8 bases between the germline ends. CDR1 is DFQATT, CDR2 SNEGSKA, per germline (reference sequence). The CDR3 length is 14 residues. This CDR3 is CSARDPDMNTEAFF. CDR3 in DNA: TGCAGTGCTAGAGACCCGGATATGAACACTGAAGCTTTCTTT.

The genes are TRBV14 and TRBJ2-2, with D hard to call. Trimming removed 6 bases from V and 2 bases from J, with 7 bases in between. Germline-derived CDR1 and CDR2 are SGHDN and FVKESK. This CDR3 has 13 residues. CDR3 residues: CASRPENTGELFF. CDR3 DNA: TGTGCCAGCAGGCCCGAAAACACCGGGGAGCTGTTTTTT. Full variable domain (rest looked up from reference TRBV14 and TRBJ2-2): EAGVTQFPSHSVIEKGQTVTLRCDPISGHDNLYWYRRVMGKEIKFLLHFVKESKQDESGMPNNRFLAERTGGTYSTLKVQPAELEDSGVYFCASRPENTGELFFGEGSRLTVL.

In its sample, this clonotype was seen a few times. The rearrangement joins TRBV9 to TRBJ1-4; the D gene is possibly TRBD1 (6 bases). This CDR3 is built from 18 residues. Trimming removed 3 bases at V and 0 bases at J, with 18 bases between. CDR1 and CDR2 (germline): SGDLS, YYNGEE. Here the CDR3 reads CASSGRDTLGATNEKLFF. CDR3 in DNA: TGTGCCAGCAGCGGCCGGGACACCCTCGGAGCAACTAATGAAAAACTGTTTTTT. Full variable domain (remainder filled in from reference TRBV9 and TRBJ1-4): DSGVTQTPKHLITATGQRVTLRCSPRSGDLSVYWYQQSLDQGLQFLIQYYNGEERAKGNILERFSAQQFPDLHSELNLSSLELGDSALYFCASSGRDTLGATNEKLFFGSGTQLSVL.

This chain uses TRBV29-1 with TRBJ2-5; 9 positions match TRBD1. The V gene end was trimmed by 7 bases and the J gene end by 1 base; junction bases not matched to a gene: 7. This CDR3 is 14 amino acids long. CDR1 and CDR2 from the germline V gene are SQVTM and ANQGSEA. CDR3 sequence reads: CSGTGARGQETQYF. The CDR3 coding sequence is TGCAGCGGGACAGGGGCGAGGGGCCAAGAGACCCAGTACTTC.

This clonotype was counted only a few times. The rearrangement links TRBV5-6 to TRBJ2-7, with TRBD2 identical over 9 bases. The V segment lost 6 bases and the J segment 2 bases; nucleotides outside the gene matches: 9. Germline V gene data show CDR1 as SGHDT and CDR2 as YYEEEE. This CDR3 spans 15 amino acids. The DNA for the CDR3 is TGTGCCAGCACTTTCTCAGCTAGCGGGGCCTACGAGCAGTACTTC. As protein: CASTFSASGAYEQYF.

This clonotype was detected only a few times. V usage is TRBV9 and J usage is TRBJ1-1; D gene ambiguous. The V end was cut by 3 bases, the J end by 1 base, with 7 bases between. This CDR3 contains 13 residues. Germline-derived CDR1 and CDR2 are SGDLS and YYNGEE. DNA of the CDR3: TGTGCCAGCAGCGCGGCGGGGAACACTGAAGCTTTCTTT. Translation: CASSAAGNTEAFF.

Ten or more counts support this clonotype. The chain employs TRBV3-1 and TRBJ1-2; D gene uncertain. The germline CDR1 and CDR2 sequences are LGHDT and YNNKEL (reference sequence). V gave up 0 bases and J gave up 5 bases, with 19 bases separating them. CDR3 length equals 17 residues. The CDR3 reads CASSQEKDGRRRYGYTF. In DNA form, the CDR3 reads TGTGCCAGCAGCCAAGAAAAAGATGGCAGGCGGCGATATGGCTACACCTTC.

This clonotype was detected ten times or more. V is TRBV6-5 and J is TRBJ1-1; 7 bases align to TRBD1. V lost 4 bases, J lost 1 base, and 3 bases stayed unmatched. The CDR3 length is 14 residues. The germline CDR1 and CDR2 sequences are MNHEY and SVGAGI. CDR3 loop: CASSSGQPNTEAFF. The CDR3 nucleotides are TGTGCCAGCAGTTCGGGACAGCCGAACACTGAAGCTTTCTTT.